This entry lists 31 T cell receptor beta chains sequenced from one sample in a study of blood T cell repertoires in COVID-19. Produced via immunoSEQ multiplex PCR; TCRdb's table is partial and in-frame only. Of about 300,000 clones in the sample, around 83% were seen once. Material: peripheral blood. These receptors all stem from a woman between 50 and 59 years old with acute or convalescent COVID-19.

This clone has just one count. This chain uses TRBV3-1 (or the pseudogene TRBV3-2) with TRBJ1-6; maybe TRBD1 (6 bases). Trimming took off 1 base at V and 10 bases at J, with 14 bases between the two ends. The CDR3 has 15 residues. Germline V gene data show CDR1 as LGHDT and CDR2 as YNNKEL (reference sequence). CDR3 amino acids: CASSQAARTESPLHF. CDR3 in DNA: TGTGCCAGCAGCCAAGCGGCCAGGACAGAGTCACCCCTCCACTTT.

In this sample, this clone turned up a few times. The J gene is TRBJ1-2, the V gene TRBV7-2; D is possibly TRBD1 (5 bases). The V gene's germline CDR1 is SGHTA and CDR2 FQGNSA. The V end lost 5 bases, the J end lost 1 base, and 8 bases lay between the germline ends. The CDR3 has 13 residues. CDR3 in amino acids: CASSTDNNYGYTF. Here the CDR3 DNA reads TGTGCCAGCAGCACGGACAATAACTATGGCTACACCTTC. Full variable domain (outside the CDR3, taken from reference TRBV7-2 and TRBJ1-2): GAGVSQSPSNKVTEKGKDVELRCDPISGHTALYWYRQSLGQGLEFLIYFQGNSAPDKSGLPSDRFSAERTGGSVSTLTIQRTQQEDSAVYLCASSTDNNYGYTFGSGTRLTVV.

This clone showed up just once. J is TRBJ2-5 and V is TRBV11-2; no definite D call. With 6 bases removed from V and 7 bases from J, the gap between germline ends came to 15 bases. CDR1 is SGHAT, CDR2 FQNNGV, per germline. The CDR3 has 13 residues. This CDR3 is CASSDQAGVTQYF. In DNA form, the CDR3 reads TGTGCCAGCAGTGATCAGGCCGGCGTGACCCAGTACTTC.

In its sample, this clone was seen a few times. The J gene is TRBJ2-7, the V gene TRBV6-5; 7 positions match TRBD2. Germline loops: CDR1 MNHEY, CDR2 SVGAGI. The CDR3 totals 14 residues. Trimming removed 2 bases from V and 2 bases from J; junction bases left unmatched: 3. CDR3 DNA: TGTGCCAGCAGTTACGGGGCGGGAGCCTACGAGCAGTACTTC. This encodes CASSYGAGAYEQYF.

The chain links TRBV30 to TRBJ1-2, with 10 bases fitting TRBD1. The germline gives CDR1 GTSNPN, CDR2 SVGIG (reference sequence). V gave up 1 base and J gave up 8 bases; unmatched junction bases: 4. This CDR3 region has 13 residues. CDR3 protein: CAWSGDRGGGYTF. CDR3 nucleotides: TGTGCCTGGAGTGGGGACAGGGGAGGCGGCTACACCTTC.

The chain combines TRBV7-4 with TRBJ1-1; 8 bases fit TRBD1. The CDR3 runs to 13 residues. Germline V gene lookup returns CDR1 SGHVT and CDR2 SQSDAQ. V was pared by 9 bases and J by 1 base, with 4 bases of the junction left unmatched. CDR3 DNA sequence: TGTGCCAGGGACGGGACAGGGAACACTGAAGCTTTCTTT. Its translation: CARDGTGNTEAFF.

The count of this clone is one. The chain employs TRBV28 and TRBJ1-2; the D gene is possibly TRBD1 (5 bases). The CDR3 is 12 residues long. Germline V gene data show CDR1 as MDHEN and CDR2 as SYDVKM. V was clipped by 7 bases and J by 3 bases, with 9 bases between them. The CDR3 nucleotides are TGTGCCAGCACCCGGGGGGACTATGGCTACACCTTC. Translation: CASTRGDYGYTF.

This sequence joins TRBV7-7 and TRBJ2-2; D unclear. V was cut by 2 bases and J by 5 bases, with 6 bases left in between. Germline V lookup: CDR1 SSHAT, CDR2 FNYEAQ (reference sequence). The CDR3 contains 13 residues. The CDR3 region is CASSLRSTGELFF. The CDR3 DNA is TGTGCCAGCAGCTTAAGGAGTACCGGGGAGCTGTTTTTT.

The V call is TRBV28, the J call TRBJ2-1; D remains unclear. Germline CDR1 reads MDHEN; CDR2 reads SYDVKM. Trimming left V 3 bases short and J 8 bases short, with 14 bases between. This CDR3 is built from 14 residues. CDR3 protein: CASSLRLKPYEQFF. In DNA, the CDR3 is TGTGCCAGCAGTTTGAGACTGAAGCCATATGAGCAGTTCTTC.

This clone has just a few counts. The chain recombines TRBV4-1 with TRBJ1-1; 9 bases are a match to TRBD1. This CDR3 has 18 residues. Per germline, CDR1 MGHRA and CDR2 YSYEKL. V trimming: 5 bases; J trimming: 1 base; junction bases outside the gene matches: 14. The CDR3 is CASSYKSGQGPSNTEAFF. The DNA of the CDR3 is TGCGCCAGCAGCTACAAATCGGGACAGGGCCCATCGAACACTGAAGCTTTCTTT.

This clone has only a few counts. V gene TRBV5-6 combines with J gene TRBJ1-4, with a possible D match to TRBD1 (5 bases). V was pared by 0 bases and J by 5 bases, with 14 bases between. This CDR3 has 16 amino acids. Germline CDR1 SGHDT, CDR2 YYEEEE. The CDR3 region has the DNA TGTGCCAGCAGCTTGGATTCGGGACTCTCAAATGAAAAACTGTTTTTT. It specifies CASSLDSGLSNEKLFF. Supplemented by reference TRBV5-6 and TRBJ1-4, the full variable domain reads DAGVTQSPTHLIKTRGQQVTLRCSPKSGHDTVSWYQQALGQGPQFIFQYYEEEERQRGNFPDRFSGHQFPNYSSELNVNALLLGDSALYLCASSLDSGLSNEKLFFGSGTQLSVL.

The rearrangement links TRBV25-1 to TRBJ1-3; D unclear. From germline, CDR1 is MGHDK and CDR2 SYGVNS. The CDR3 totals 12 residues. Trimming took off 3 bases at V and 5 bases at J, with 5 bases between the two ends. CDR3 protein: CASSDYRNTIYF. In nucleotides, the CDR3 is TGTGCCAGCAGTGATTATAGAAACACCATATATTTT.

V usage is TRBV7-3 and J usage is TRBJ2-2; D not certain. This CDR3 has 15 residues. Germline loops: CDR1 SGHTA, CDR2 FQGTGA. V dropped 10 bases and J dropped 2 bases, with 17 bases sitting between them. The CDR3 loop is CATRLAELNTGELFF. The CDR3 DNA is TGTGCCACCAGGCTGGCGGAGCTAAACACCGGGGAGCTGTTTTTT. Variable domain in full (rest from reference TRBV7-3 and TRBJ2-2): GAGVSQTPSNKVTEKGKYVELRCDPISGHTALYWYRQSLGQGPEFLIYFQGTGAADDSGLPNDRFFAVRPEGSVSTLKIQRTERGDSAVYLCATRLAELNTGELFFGEGSRLTVL.

The chain carries TRBV5-1 and TRBJ2-2; a weak D match, TRBD2 (6 bases). The CDR3 sequence is 17 residues long. Trimming shortened V by 4 bases and J by 8 bases, and 24 bases separated the two germline ends. CDR1 SGHRS and CDR2 YFSETQ come from the germline V gene. DNA for the CDR3: TGCGCCAGCAGCCCCAGAGAGGGACTCCCCCTTTCAGGGGAGCTGTTTTTT. This codes for CASSPREGLPLSGELFF. The whole variable domain, filled in from reference TRBV5-1 and TRBJ2-2, reads KAGVTQTPRYLIKTRGQQVTLSCSPISGHRSVSWYQQTPGQGLQFLFEYFSETQRNKGNFPGRFSGRQFSNSRSEMNVSTLELGDSALYLCASSPREGLPLSGELFFGEGSRLTVL.

This clone was observed a single time. The chain has TRBV25-1 and TRBJ1-4, with D perhaps matching TRBD1 (5 bases). Trimming took 4 bases from V and 7 from J, leaving 16 bases between them. Germline-derived CDR1 and CDR2 are MGHDK and SYGVNS. The CDR3 loop spans 15 amino acids. CDR3 in DNA: TGTGCCAGCAGTGTTGGGCTTCAGGGAGGTGAAAAACTGTTTTTT. Translation: CASSVGLQGGEKLFF. The full variable domain, its missing parts supplied by reference TRBV25-1 and TRBJ1-4, is EADIYQTPRYLVIGTGKKITLECSQTMGHDKMYWYQQDPGMELHLIHYSYGVNSTEKGDLSSESTVSRIRTEHFPLTLESARPSHTSQYLCASSVGLQGGEKLFFGSGTQLSVL.

The V gene is TRBV7-3, the J gene TRBJ2-3; TRBD1 agrees at 11 bases. Germline CDR1 reads SGHTA; CDR2 reads FQGTGA. Unmatched junction bases numbered 6, after V lost 5 bases and J lost 2 bases. This CDR3 has 16 amino acids. This chain's CDR3 is CASSRGTGGSTDTQYF. As DNA, the CDR3 is TGTGCCAGCAGCCGGGGGACAGGGGGTTCCACAGATACGCAGTATTTT.

This clone was recorded a few times. V usage is TRBV5-1 and J usage is TRBJ2-5; 7 bases fit TRBD1. This CDR3 has 15 residues. Germline CDR1 reads SGHRS; CDR2 reads YFSETQ. The trim removed 3 bases at V and 4 bases at J, leaving 9 bases unmatched. The CDR3 sequence: CASSSTGTVGETQYF. In DNA form, the CDR3 reads TGCGCCAGCAGCTCAACCGGGACAGTGGGAGAGACCCAGTACTTC.

V and J are TRBV11-3 and TRBJ2-1; D unresolved. Trimming left V 5 bases short and J 1 base short, with 9 bases between. The CDR3 has 14 amino acids. Germline V gives CDR1 SGHNT, CDR2 YENEEA. The CDR3 DNA reads as TGTGCCAGCAGCCCGGCGGAGTCCTACAATGAGCAGTTCTTC. Amino acids: CASSPAESYNEQFF.

V is TRBV19 and J is TRBJ2-4; perhaps TRBD1 as D (5 bases). V was shortened by 3 bases and J by 0 bases, with 12 bases between the two germline ends. The CDR3 covers 16 residues. Germline values: CDR1 LNHDA, CDR2 SQIVND (reference sequence). CDR3 nucleotides: TGTGCCAGTAGTATTAGTGGGGCATCAGCCAAAAACATTCAGTACTTC. It codes for CASSISGASAKNIQYF.

This clone was observed a single time. The chain links TRBV7-2 to TRBJ2-1; 8 bases match TRBD1. Germline V gene data show CDR1 as SGHTA and CDR2 as FQGNSA. This CDR3 comprises 15 residues. The V gene end was trimmed by 5 bases and the J gene end by 4 bases; junction bases not matched to a gene: 7. CDR3 in amino acids: CASSQGQVTYNEQFF. The DNA for the CDR3 is TGTGCCAGCAGCCAGGGACAGGTGACTTACAATGAGCAGTTCTTC. Full variable domain (remainder filled in from reference TRBV7-2 and TRBJ2-1): GAGVSQSPSNKVTEKGKDVELRCDPISGHTALYWYRQSLGQGLEFLIYFQGNSAPDKSGLPSDRFSAERTGGSVSTLTIQRTQQEDSAVYLCASSQGQVTYNEQFFGPGTRLTVL.

This sequence joins TRBV7-2 and TRBJ2-1, with 7 bases that match TRBD2. The CDR3 consists of 15 residues. Germline V CDR1 and CDR2: SGHTA, FQGNSA. V lost 5 bases and J lost 10; bases outside the gene matches: 14. As DNA, the CDR3 is TGTGCCAGCAGCCCTAGGGGCGGGAGTTTCAGGGAGCAGTTCTTC. Translation: CASSPRGGSFREQFF.

The CDR3 spells CASSLFGTPLTLSNQPQHF. The CDR3 DNA is TGTGCCAGCAGCTTGTTTGGGACACCTCTTACTCTTAGCAATCAGCCCCAGCATTTT. The chain recombines TRBV5-4 with TRBJ1-5; weak D call: TRBD1 (6 bases). CDR3 length: 19 residues. CDR1 is SGHNT, CDR2 YYREEE, per germline (reference sequence). V shed 1 base and J shed 0 bases, with 20 bases lying between them.

In DNA, the CDR3 is TGCGCCAGCAGCCAAGCTTTGGGACTAGCGGGGGGCGGAACAGATACGCAGTATTTT. Its protein is CASSQALGLAGGGTDTQYF. The chain employs TRBV4-1 and TRBJ2-3; 15 bases map to TRBD2. The germline V gene encodes CDR1 MGHRA and CDR2 YSYEKL. The CDR3 loop spans 19 amino acids. Unmatched junction bases numbered 8, after V lost 1 base and J lost 3 bases.

The chain is built from TRBV2 and TRBJ1-1, with a tentative D call TRBD1 (6 bases). The germline V gene encodes CDR1 SNHLY and CDR2 FYNNEI. Trimming pared 7 bases from V and 1 base from J, leaving 10 bases between. This CDR3 is built from 13 residues. CDR3 bases: TGTGCCAGCACAAGGGGGACGAACACTGAAGCTTTCTTT. As protein: CASTRGTNTEAFF.

The CDR3 DNA is TGTGCCATCAGTGACCCCGGACTATCCTTTAGCACAGATACGCAGTATTTT. This sequence encodes CAISDPGLSFSTDTQYF. The V gene is TRBV10-3, the J gene TRBJ2-3, with a possible D match to TRBD2 (6 bases). The germline V and J ends were trimmed by 3 bases and 0 bases, with 16 bases remaining between them. CDR3 size: 17 residues. Germline-derived CDR1 and CDR2 are ENHRY and SYGVKD.

The rearrangement uses TRBV7-9 and TRBJ1-1; TRBD1 matches 7 bases. Germline V CDR1 and CDR2: SEHNR, FQNEAQ (reference sequence). J lost 3 bases, V lost 6 bases, and 7 bases had no gene match. The CDR3 spans 14 residues. As DNA, the CDR3 is TGTGCCAGCAGTCGACAGGGTAGGGACACTGAAGCTTTCTTT. It yields the protein CASSRQGRDTEAFF.

This chain connects TRBV19 to TRBJ1-3, with D uncertain. Germline CDR1 reads LNHDA; CDR2 reads SQIVND (reference sequence). V gave up 7 bases and J gave up 3 bases, with 10 bases separating them. CDR3 size: 13 residues. This CDR3 reads CASNLNLGNTIYF. The CDR3 bases are TGTGCCAGTAATCTAAACCTTGGAAACACCATATATTTT.

This rearrangement joins TRBV4-1 to TRBJ1-1; 8 bases map to TRBD1. CDR3 length: 19 residues. V lost 3 bases to trimming and J lost 3 bases; unmatched junction nucleotides: 18. Germline loops: CDR1 MGHRA, CDR2 YSYEKL. CDR3: CASSQPKGGTGVSDTEAFF. The DNA for the CDR3 is TGCGCCAGCAGCCAGCCAAAGGGGGGGACAGGAGTTTCGGACACTGAAGCTTTCTTT.

The CDR3 reads CASSDHRAGRTGELFF. DNA of the CDR3: TGTGCCAGCAGTGACCACCGGGCAGGGAGGACCGGGGAGCTGTTTTTT. The chain employs TRBV25-1 and TRBJ2-2; possibly TRBD2 for D (6 bases). V dropped 3 bases and J dropped 5 bases, with 16 bases sitting between them. Per the germline V gene, CDR1 is MGHDK and CDR2 is SYGVNS. This CDR3 contains 16 residues. Full variable domain (rest looked up from reference TRBV25-1 and TRBJ2-2): EADIYQTPRYLVIGTGKKITLECSQTMGHDKMYWYQQDPGMELHLIHYSYGVNSTEKGDLSSESTVSRIRTEHFPLTLESARPSHTSQYLCASSDHRAGRTGELFFGEGSRLTVL.

The rearrangement joins TRBV7-2 to TRBJ1-1; tentatively, D is TRBD1 (6 bases). This CDR3 comprises 14 residues. Germline values: CDR1 SGHTA, CDR2 FQGNSA. Deletions cut 2 bases from V and 4 bases from J, with 11 bases between. CDR3 in amino acids: CASSLSGVSTEAFF. CDR3 coding DNA: TGTGCCAGCAGCTTATCAGGGGTTAGCACTGAAGCTTTCTTT.

The V and J genes are TRBV7-2 and TRBJ1-2, with unresolved D. The CDR3 runs 14 residues. Germline V CDR1 and CDR2: SGHTA, FQGNSA. The ends were cut back, 7 bases at V and 0 bases at J, with 12 bases in the middle. DNA of the CDR3: TGTGCCAGCACCCCCGAGGCAGCTAACTATGGCTACACCTTC. Protein product: CASTPEAANYGYTF.